This entry lists 17 T cell receptor beta chains sequenced from one sample in a study of T cell repertoires in cytomegalovirus infection. TCRdb reprocessed the reads via MiXCR and lists one record per CDR3 protein. The repertoire holds approximately 910,000 distinct CDR3 sequences, with approximately 33% as singletons. Antigen specificity for these receptors is unknown. Sample: cultured CD8+ T cells from PBMCs, taken from culture after CMV antigen stimulation. The source is a human donor in good health (CMV status not recorded). Some clones in this sample may be carry-over from other donors' samples.

This clonotype occurred a few times. CDR3 region: CASSLDPSGEGTGELFF. The CDR3 coding sequence is TGTGCCAGCAGCTTAGATCCAAGCGGGGAAGGTACCGGGGAGCTGTTTTTT. The chain joins TRBV7-6 to TRBJ2-2; 7 bases fit TRBD2. Germline V gene data show CDR1 as SGHVS and CDR2 as FNYEAQ. V was pared by 1 base and J by 5 bases, with 10 bases of the junction left unmatched. This CDR3 region has 17 residues.

The chain is built from TRBV6-2 or TRBV6-3 and TRBJ2-7, with a tentative D call TRBD2 (5 bases). Trimming shortened V by 6 bases and J by 3 bases, and 12 bases separated the two germline ends. The CDR3 extends over 13 amino acids. Per germline, CDR1 MNHEY and CDR2 SVGEGT. The CDR3 region has the DNA TGTGCCAGCAGACCCCGGGATAACTACGAGCAGTACTTC. Translation: CASRPRDNYEQYF.

V and J are TRBV27 and TRBJ2-6, with D possibly called TRBD1 or TRBD2 (5 bases each). The germline V gene has CDR1 MNHEY and CDR2 SMNVEV (reference sequence). V lost 5 bases and J lost 2, with 19 bases in between. The CDR3 contains 18 residues. CDR3 in DNA: TGTGCCAGCAGTCCTGCCCCCGGGGCTATCCCTGGGGCCAACGTCCTGACTTTC. As protein: CASSPAPGAIPGANVLTF.

This clonotype was observed a handful of times. V gene TRBV27 combines with J gene TRBJ1-1; no clear D gene. Germline V CDR1 and CDR2: MNHEY, SMNVEV (reference sequence). The CDR3 is 16 amino acids. V lost 2 bases, J lost 1 base, and 14 bases lay in between. This CDR3 reads CASSLVFDWENTEAFF. As DNA, the CDR3 is TGTGCCAGCAGTTTAGTTTTCGACTGGGAGAACACTGAAGCTTTCTTT.

The chain joins TRBV7-6 to TRBJ1-2; no definite D call. Trimming pared 3 bases from V and 7 bases from J, leaving 9 bases between. The CDR3 is 12 amino acids. Germline lookup yields CDR1 SGHVS and CDR2 FNYEAQ. This CDR3 reads CASSLFKLGYTF. The CDR3 DNA is TGTGCCAGCAGCTTGTTTAAGCTTGGCTACACCTTC.

This clonotype was detected only a few times. This chain joins TRBV7-2 and TRBJ1-4; the match to TRBD1 covers 9 bases. The CDR3 spans 15 residues. Germline-derived CDR1 and CDR2 are SGHTA and FQGNSA. The J segment lost 10 bases and the V segment lost 5 bases, leaving 11 bases of the junction unmatched. This CDR3 is CASSGTGGLLGKLFF. The CDR3 nucleotides are TGTGCCAGCAGCGGTACAGGGGGCTTACTGGGAAAACTGTTTTTT.

In this sample, this clonotype turned up a few times. The chain has TRBV5-1 and TRBJ2-5, with TRBD1 identical over 7 bases. Trimming removed 4 bases from V and 3 bases from J; junction bases left unmatched: 3. The length of the CDR3 is 13 residues. Germline-derived CDR1 and CDR2 are SGHRS and YFSETQ. The CDR3 loop is CASSPTGKETQYF. As DNA, the CDR3 is TGCGCCAGCAGCCCGACAGGGAAAGAGACCCAGTACTTC. Using reference TRBV5-1 and TRBJ2-5 for the parts outside the CDR3, the full variable domain is KAGVTQTPRYLIKTRGQQVTLSCSPISGHRSVSWYQQTPGQGLQFLFEYFSETQRNKGNFPGRFSGRQFSNSRSEMNVSTLELGDSALYLCASSPTGKETQYFGPGTRLLVL.

This chain links TRBV4-2 with TRBJ1-4; no clear D gene. The V and J ends lost 6 bases and 5 bases respectively, with 16 bases between them. Germline V gene data show CDR1 as LGHNA and CDR2 as YNFKEQ. The CDR3 runs 15 residues. The DNA of the CDR3 is TGTGCCAGCAGTCTCTCGACGGAGCAGAATGAAAAACTGTTTTTT. It encodes CASSLSTEQNEKLFF.

A few counts support this clonotype. The chain uses TRBV16 and TRBJ2-1; D might be TRBD1 or TRBD2, each matching 6 bases. The CDR3 has 12 residues. V was shortened by 7 bases and J by 9 bases, with 13 bases between the two germline ends. CDR1 is KGHSY and CDR2 is FQNENV in the germline V gene. CDR3 in amino acids: CASNMGGLEQFF. The DNA of the CDR3 is TGTGCCAGCAACATGGGGGGCCTTGAGCAGTTCTTC.

The genes are TRBV6-1 and TRBJ1-1; TRBD1 matches 9 bases. Germline V gene data show CDR1 as MNHNS and CDR2 as SASEGT. V dropped 6 bases and J dropped 6; count of bases not matched to a gene: 8. CDR3 length: 14 residues. Written as DNA, the CDR3 is TGTGCCAGCAGCCCGGACAGGGGATTCGCTGAAGCTTTCTTT. This gives the protein CASSPDRGFAEAFF.

The V call is TRBV20-1, the J call TRBJ2-3; 7 bases line up with TRBD2. Germline trimming cut 1 base from V and 1 base from J; bases unmatched to any gene: 5. This CDR3 spans 15 amino acids. Germline CDR1 reads DFQATT; CDR2 reads SNEGSKA (reference sequence). In nucleotides, the CDR3 is TGCAGTGCTAGAGTTTTCCGGGGGGGCACAGATACGCAGTATTTT. Translating gives CSARVFRGGTDTQYF.

V gene TRBV2 combines with J gene TRBJ2-7; D uncertain. Between the trimmed V and J ends, which lost 6 bases and 0 bases, there was a span of 6 bases. The CDR3 contains 12 residues. The germline gives CDR1 SNHLY, CDR2 FYNNEI. CDR3 amino acids: CASRESSYEQYV. Here the CDR3 DNA reads TGTGCCAGCAGGGAGTCCTCCTACGAGCAGTACGTC.

With respect to this clonotype: Given a much more abundant clone one base away, this may be a read error. The J gene is TRBJ2-5, the V gene TRBV7-8, with 8 bases fitting TRBD1. Trimming cost V 2 bases and J 2 bases; bases outside gene matches: 13. This CDR3 has 18 amino acids. Per germline, CDR1 SGHVS and CDR2 FQNEAQ. CDR3 DNA sequence: TGTGCCAGCAGCTTAAACCCAAAACAGGGGGGTCGGCAAGAGACCCAGTACTTC. This codes for CASSLNPKQGGRQETQYF.

The V and J genes are TRBV7-9 and TRBJ1-1; D gene uncertain. The CDR3 loop spans 14 amino acids. The V end was cut by 1 base, the J end by 3 bases, with 9 bases between. Germline values: CDR1 SEHNR, CDR2 FQNEAQ (reference sequence). The CDR3 DNA follows: TGTGCCAGCAGCTTAGGAGAACTATACACTGAAGCTTTCTTT. Encoded protein: CASSLGELYTEAFF.

The chain is built from TRBV13 and TRBJ1-2; D not certain. Germline V gene data show CDR1 as PRHDT and CDR2 as FYEKMQ (reference sequence). Trimming took off 5 bases at V and 8 bases at J, with 12 bases between the two ends. The CDR3 length is 12 residues. DNA for the CDR3: TGTGCCAGCAGCCCGGGGTCTGGGGGCTACACCTTC. Translating gives CASSPGSGGYTF.

The V and J genes are TRBV12-5 and TRBJ1-2; 8 positions match TRBD1. Germline V lookup: CDR1 LGHNT, CDR2 FRNRAP. V gave up 6 bases and J gave up 5 bases; unmatched junction bases: 5. CDR3 size: 13 residues. CDR3 loop: CASGGQGWYGYTF. The CDR3 DNA reads TGTGCTAGTGGCGGACAGGGATGGTATGGCTACACCTTC. Drawing the rest from reference TRBV12-5 and TRBJ1-2, the complete variable domain is DARVTQTPRHKVTEMGQEVTMRCQPILGHNTVFWYRQTMMQGLELLAYFRNRAPLDDSGMPKDRFSAEMPDATLATLKIQPSEPRDSAVYFCASGGQGWYGYTFGSGTRLTVV.

This clonotype was counted only a few times. This chain links TRBV27 with TRBJ1-1, with 7 bases that match TRBD1. Germline V gene sequence: CDR1 MNHEY, CDR2 SMNVEV (reference sequence). CDR3 length equals 15 residues. V lost 5 bases, J lost 4 bases, and 10 bases stayed unmatched. The CDR3 protein is CASSALTGRVTEAFF. The CDR3 nucleotides are TGTGCCAGCAGTGCCTTGACAGGGCGGGTCACTGAAGCTTTCTTT.